This is a list of T cell receptor beta chains from one sample in a study of graft-versus-host responses after intestinal transplantation. Method: immunoSEQ multiplex PCR; TCRdb's copy keeps in-frame clones and lacks some. The repertoire holds 20,000 or so clones, approximately 83% seen once, with roughly 0.99% in the top ten. This specimen was PBMCs, taken 450 to 480 days after intestinal transplant. These receptors were taken from a human patient who received an intestinal transplant, so some T cells may come from the graft donor. Both conserved end residues are part of each CDR3. The D gene is left open where the match is weak. A clone size is listed for some rows: how often the clone was seen (once, few, many), or a class if it is expanded.

CDR3 DNA: TGTGCCAGCAGGCCGACTAGCGCGAACACCGGGGAGCTGTTTTTT; CDR3 protein: CASRPTSANTGELFF; J gene: TRBJ2-2; D gene: TRBD2; clone size: NA; V gene: TRBV2
CDR3 DNA: TGTGCCAGCAGTTCTCAGGGGGCGCCATATGGCTACACCTTC; CDR3 protein: CASSSQGAPYGYTF; J gene: TRBJ1-2; D gene: TRBD1; clone size: NA; V gene: TRBV27
CDR3 DNA: TGTGCCAGCAACCCCACCGGAGGGGTTATAGGCTACACCTTC; CDR3 protein: CASNPTGGVIGYTF; J gene: TRBJ1-2; D gene: NA; clone size: NA; V gene: TRBV9
CDR3 DNA: TGTGCCAGTCTTGACGTTCAGGGTAAGAACAATGAGCAGTTCTTC; CDR3 protein: CASLDVQGKNNEQFF; J gene: TRBJ2-1; D gene: NA; clone size: NA; V gene: TRBV28
CDR3 DNA: TGTGCCAGCAACCCCCCGGCCCTGAACACTGAAGCTTTCTTT; CDR3 protein: CASNPPALNTEAFF; J gene: TRBJ1-1; D gene: NA; clone size: NA; V gene: TRBV28
CDR3 DNA: TGTGCCAGCTCGACTGGGGGGGAGGGCCAAGAGACCCAGTACTTC; CDR3 protein: CASSTGGEGQETQYF; J gene: TRBJ2-5; D gene: TRBD2; clone size: few; V gene: TRBV28
CDR3 DNA: TGCGCCAGCAGCCAAGACTGGCGTAATGAGCAGTTCTTC; CDR3 protein: CASSQDWRNEQFF; J gene: TRBJ2-1; D gene: NA; clone size: once; V gene: TRBV4-1
CDR3 DNA: TGTGCCAGCAGCTTAGGAGACACCCGCAATCAGCCCCAGCATTTT; CDR3 protein: CASSLGDTRNQPQHF; J gene: TRBJ1-5; D gene: NA; clone size: NA; V gene: TRBV7-2
CDR3 DNA: TGTGCCAGCAGTTTGGGCGGTGCAGGTCGGGCTGGGGCCAACGTCCTGACTTTC; CDR3 protein: CASSLGGAGRAGANVLTF; J gene: TRBJ2-6; D gene: NA; clone size: NA; V gene: TRBV28
CDR3 DNA: TGCGCCAGCAGCTTGGGGGACAGGGAGACTGAAGCTTTCTTT; CDR3 protein: CASSLGDRETEAFF; J gene: TRBJ1-1; D gene: TRBD1; clone size: NA; V gene: TRBV5-1
CDR3 DNA: TGTGCCAGCAGTTTATCAGGGCCCTACGAGCAGTACTTC; CDR3 protein: CASSLSGPYEQYF; J gene: TRBJ2-7; D gene: NA; clone size: NA; V gene: TRBV28
CDR3 DNA: TGTGCCAGCATTCCCCCACCCAGGTTGGGGAGCTATGGCTACACCTTC; CDR3 protein: CASIPPPRLGSYGYTF; J gene: TRBJ1-2; D gene: NA; clone size: NA; V gene: TRBV21-1
CDR3 DNA: TGTGCCAGCAGAGACCGGGACTTGGGGACAGATACGCAGTATTTT; CDR3 protein: CASRDRDLGTDTQYF; J gene: TRBJ2-3; D gene: NA; clone size: few; V gene: TRBV6-1
CDR3 DNA: TGTGCCATCAGTGAACAGGGGGGGCCCAGCTCCTACAATGAGCAGTTCTTC; CDR3 protein: CAISEQGGPSSYNEQFF; J gene: TRBJ2-1; D gene: NA; clone size: NA; V gene: TRBV10-3
CDR3 DNA: TGTGCCTGGAGCCGGGGAATGGACGAGCAGTACTTC; CDR3 protein: CAWSRGMDEQYF; J gene: TRBJ2-7; D gene: NA; clone size: NA; V gene: TRBV30
CDR3 DNA: TGCGCCAGCAGCGCCCAGGGTCCTACCTACGAGCAGTACTTC; CDR3 protein: CASSAQGPTYEQYF; J gene: TRBJ2-7; D gene: NA; clone size: NA; V gene: TRBV5-1